These 14 T cell receptor beta chains were all obtained from the same sample, sequenced in a study of blood T cell repertoires in COVID-19. TCRdb keeps only in-frame clones here, not all; method: immunoSEQ multiplex PCR. The sample gives under 150,000 clones, around 84% of which show up once; 4.5% to 6% is in the top ten. The sample taken for sequencing was PBMCs or T cells enriched from blood (not recorded which). These receptors were taken from a woman aged 45 to 65 who had been exposed to COVID-19.

The gene calls are TRBV30 and TRBJ2-7, with 8 positions matching TRBD1. After removal of 8 bases from V and 3 bases from J, the junction contained 21 bases not matched to a gene. From germline, CDR1 is GTSNPN and CDR2 SVGIG (reference sequence). The CDR3 length is 17 residues. CDR3: CAGPTGTGLEAVYEQYF. In nucleotides, the CDR3 is TGTGCCGGACCAACCGGGACAGGTCTAGAGGCCGTCTACGAGCAGTACTTC.

This clone is a singleton in its sample. V and J are TRBV5-4 and TRBJ2-1; D is undetermined. The CDR3 covers 14 residues. The V end was cut by 2 bases, the J end by 0 bases, with 6 bases between. The germline gives CDR1 SGHNT, CDR2 YYREEE (reference sequence). The CDR3 DNA follows: TGTGCCAGCAGCTTCGCGAGCTCCTACAATGAGCAGTTCTTC. This translates into CASSFASSYNEQFF.

The J gene is TRBJ1-3, the V gene TRBV7-8; 7 nucleotides line up with TRBD1. The CDR3 has 14 amino acids. V was clipped by 5 bases and J by 6 bases; unmatched bases: 7. From germline, CDR1 is SGHVS and CDR2 FQNEAQ. The CDR3 loop reads CASSEGQWLNTIYF. For the CDR3, the DNA is TGTGCCAGCAGCGAGGGACAGTGGCTAAACACCATATATTTT.

This chain uses TRBV18 with TRBJ1-2; no definite D call. Germline loops: CDR1 KGHSH, CDR2 LQKENI. The length of the CDR3 is 14 residues. Deletions cut 3 bases from V and 8 bases from J, with 16 bases between. This CDR3 is CASSPVQTGGGYTF. CDR3 coding DNA: TGTGCCAGCTCACCCGTACAGACGGGAGGCGGCTACACCTTC.

The chain combines TRBV5-5 with TRBJ1-5; D ambiguous. The germline gives CDR1 SGHKS, CDR2 YYEKEE (reference sequence). The CDR3 has 13 amino acids. V was trimmed by 6 bases and J by 7 bases, leaving 14 bases between them. The CDR3 region is CASTSSTGQPQHF. The CDR3 bases are TGTGCCAGCACCTCCTCGACTGGCCAGCCCCAGCATTTT.

J is TRBJ2-7 and V is TRBV6-1; D unresolved. The CDR3 extends over 14 amino acids. The germline V gene encodes CDR1 MNHNS and CDR2 SASEGT. The ends were cut back, 2 bases at V and 3 bases at J, with 11 bases in the middle. The CDR3 spells CASSETPGGYEQYF. CDR3 coding DNA: TGTGCCAGCAGTGAAACCCCAGGTGGCTACGAGCAGTACTTC.

This clone was detected only a few times. The chain carries TRBV15 and TRBJ1-2; possibly TRBD1 for D (5 bases). Germline assignment: CDR1 LNHNV and CDR2 YYDKDF (reference sequence). The germline V and J ends were trimmed by 1 base and 4 bases, with 10 bases remaining between them. The CDR3 runs to 14 residues. The CDR3 is CATSRADTIYGYTF. CDR3 sequence (DNA): TGTGCCACCAGCAGAGCGGACACCATCTATGGCTACACCTTC.

This clone was counted once. The chain has TRBV9 and TRBJ2-3; 9 bases match TRBD2. CDR3 size: 15 residues. The V gene's germline CDR1 is SGDLS and CDR2 YYNGEE. V shed 4 bases, J shed 2 bases, and the junction held 5 bases outside the gene matches. In DNA, the CDR3 is TGTGCCAGCAGCTCCCAGCGGGGGGCCACAGATACGCAGTATTTT. It codes for CASSSQRGATDTQYF.

The chain joins TRBV6-5 to TRBJ2-1; TRBD1 aligns across 10 bases. CDR3 size: 13 residues. Germline lookup yields CDR1 MNHEY and CDR2 SVGAGI. V shed 11 bases, J shed 9 bases, and the junction held 10 bases outside the gene matches. The CDR3 sequence is CACGQGGFGEQFF. As DNA, the CDR3 is TGTGCCTGCGGACAGGGGGGATTCGGTGAGCAGTTCTTC.

This clone was picked up a small number of times. J is TRBJ2-2 and V is TRBV19; D remains ambiguous. V lost 1 base to trimming and J lost 3 bases, with 12 bases between them. The V gene's germline CDR1 is LNHDA and CDR2 SQIVND (reference sequence). CDR3 length: 16 residues. The CDR3 nucleotides are TGTGCCAGTAGTATAGGCGTACAGCCACACACCGGGGAGCTGTTTTTT. Translated: CASSIGVQPHTGELFF. The entire variable domain, with the rest obtained from reference TRBV19 and TRBJ2-2, is as follows: DGGITQSPKYLFRKEGQNVTLSCEQNLNHDAMYWYRQDPGQGLRLIYYSQIVNDFQKGDIAEGYSVSREKKESFPLTVTSAQKNPTAFYLCASSIGVQPHTGELFFGEGSRLTVL.

The sample holds a few counts of this clone. V and J are TRBV19 and TRBJ1-2; 7 nucleotides match TRBD1. Germline V lookup: CDR1 LNHDA, CDR2 SQIVND (reference sequence). The ends lost 6 bases at V and 2 bases at J; junction bases unmatched: 6. The CDR3 is 14 residues long. This chain's CDR3 is CASRTRTGNYGYTF. DNA of the CDR3: TGTGCCAGTAGGACGCGGACAGGAAACTATGGCTACACCTTC.

The chain has TRBV4-2 and TRBJ1-2, with D maybe TRBD1 (6 bases). The CDR3 loop spans 14 amino acids. Germline V gene data show CDR1 as LGHNA and CDR2 as YNFKEQ. Trimming shortened V by 1 base and J by 2 bases, and 8 bases separated the two germline ends. Here the CDR3 DNA reads TGTGCCAGCAGCCAAGCCGGACAGAACTATGGCTACACCTTC. Its protein is CASSQAGQNYGYTF.

The DNA for the CDR3 is TGTGCCAGCAGTACATCAGGGGGAAATGAAAAACTGTTTTTT. Encoded protein: CASSTSGGNEKLFF. The chain couples TRBV6-5 to TRBJ1-4, with 7 bases fitting TRBD1. Germline V gene lookup returns CDR1 MNHEY and CDR2 SVGAGI. The CDR3 length is 14 residues. With V trimmed by 5 bases and J by 5 bases, 5 bases remained unmatched.

The chain employs TRBV18 and TRBJ1-5, with no clear D. There are 14 residues in the CDR3. Trimming took off 5 bases at V and 3 bases at J, with 11 bases between the two ends. Germline loops: CDR1 KGHSH, CDR2 LQKENI. This CDR3 is CASSIPGDNQPQHF. CDR3 coding DNA: TGTGCCAGCTCAATTCCGGGAGACAATCAGCCCCAGCATTTT.